This T cell receptor beta chain was found in a study of tumor-infiltrating lymphocytes in primary liver carcinoma (dated by TCRdb to about 2017). About the study as a whole: Hepatocellular carcinoma (four) or combined HCC and intrahepatic cholangiocarcinoma (one) was present in the five patients, who were three men and two women aged 30 to 69 years. Tumors of the five patients were stage T1-T3 N0M0 with maximum diameters of roughly 4 to 11 cm. Roughly 3.5 to 7.5 million productive TCRbeta reads were obtained per sample, and no significant difference in read depth was found between tissue types. Across five regions of each liver tumor, along with adjacent normal tissue and blood, the study brought together TCRbeta repertoire sequencing, expression microarrays and whole-exome sequencing. TCRbeta repertoire sequencing covered 35 specimens from 5 patients: about 25 tumor regions, 5 adjacent noncancerous liver tissues and 5 peripheral blood samples. The approximately 25 tumor region samples were profiled with Agilent mRNA microarrays so that TCRbeta repertoire diversity could be related to the local molecular phenotype. Technical replicate repertoires showed high reproducibility, with mean shared-clone rates roughly 0.88 and correlation coefficients above 0.98. Overall results and qualifications from the work: The study included only a few patients, and the authors note findings should be validated in a larger study. Bulk unsorted samples precluded comparing CD4+ and CD8+ T cell repertoires. Only about 7-24% of top clones were present in all five regions of a tumor, suggesting spatial heterogeneity of tumor-infiltrating T cells. Repertoire overlap was higher between tumor regions (mean around 36%) than tumor-adjacent (roughly 17%) or tumor-blood (14%) pairs, consistent with antigen-driven expansion. Because only the TCR beta chain was sequenced and unpaired alpha chains were not captured, true repertoire diversity is likely underestimated. Compared with blood, tumors had a significantly larger share of the repertoire taken up by the top 250 clones (p = 0.039).

Without any cell sorting, total RNA and DNA were extracted together from roughly 20-30 mg of bulk tissue using the AllPrep DNA/RNA mini kit. Between late 2015 and early 2016, about 5 patients in China with histopathologically diagnosed primary liver carcinoma had their tumors surgically resected. Patients had chronic HBV infection and were treatment-naive at sampling. Each tumor was sampled at five spatially separated regions: the tumor centre plus the superior, inferior, left-lateral and right-lateral poles. More than 75% viable tumor cells were found by histology in every tumor sample. Pieces of fresh tumor and adjacent tissue were cut in half, with one half kept in RNAlater at -80 degrees C and the other half sent for histology. As to this clonotype: The target of this receptor is not known. The sample holds no much larger clone one base away, and base qualities are not on file.

There are 15 amino acids in the CDR3, from cysteine to phenylalanine inclusive. Solely the CDR3 DNA is kept, with 45 bases framed from the first base. Ends trimmed: V by 3 bases, J by 14 bases; bases unmatched to a gene: 13. Reading the germline V gene gives CDR1 SGHNT and CDR2 YENEEA. Using a constant-region primer and ProtoScript II reverse transcriptase, TCRbeta-specific cDNA was reverse-transcribed from around 520 ng total RNA. Three nested multiplex PCR rounds, following a slightly modified ARM-PCR procedure, were used to build the TCRbeta libraries. The first two PCR rounds used multiplex TRBV1-TRBV30 forward primers with a Cbeta reverse primer, each for approximately 11 cycles. Sample barcodes and Illumina adapters were attached in a final 25-cycle PCR using Deep VentR polymerase. Before sequencing, amplicons of 200-500 bp were gel-purified using a QIAquick gel extraction kit. TCRbeta amplicons were sequenced on an Illumina HiSeq 2500 with 250-bp paired-end reads. Processing in the source paper ran as follows. Quality trimming of reads was performed with Trimmomatic v0.33, and paired reads were merged with FLASH v1.2.11 so that full CDR3 sequences could be recovered. V, D and J germline segments were assigned to the rearranged TCRbeta sequences by MiGEC v1.2.1b. Clonotype statistics, along with Shannon-Wiener diversity indices, were calculated using VDJtools v1.0.0. To reduce sampling bias, subsequent analyses other than the diversity analysis used only the 250 most abundant clonotypes in each sample. Through fastp at Q25 and MiXCR, TCRdb rebuilt clones from the public reads, retaining in-frame beta chains. CDR3 protein duplicates are merged, each entry listing the most common genes and DNA. The V and J calls follow TCRdb's processing rather than the paper's. The sample table shows fewer than 110,000 distinct CDR3 sequences, and about 67% are seen once. Jointly, the top ten make up 12% of the sample.

The rearrangement joined TRBV11-3 to TRBJ2-1, and 10 bases in between align with TRBD2. The material sequenced was liver tumor tissue from sampling region 2. Interpreted using the paper, the cell subset or site label stands for: tumor region T2, inferior pole. The source of this sequence is a woman aged 55-75 years with primary liver carcinoma and hepatitis B virus infection. Here is the DNA: TGTGCCAGCAGCTTGGGAACTAGCGGGAAGCTTGAAGAGTTCTTC. This sequence encodes CASSLGTSGKLEEFF.